The next 10 T cell receptor beta chains were all read from a single sample in a study of T cells in Graves' hyperthyroidism and ophthalmopathy. RNA transcripts served as the template for amplifying TCR beta CDR3 regions. RT-PCR in the first round (using the HTBI primer set) targeted the TCR CDR3. TCRdb reprocessed the multiplex PCR reads via MiXCR and lists one record per CDR3 protein. Of about 570,000 distinct CDR3 sequences in the sample, 46% were seen once. Specimen: peripheral blood or thyroid tissue (not recorded which). All receptors derive from an adult woman with Graves' disease, either hyperthyroidism or ophthalmopathy (not recorded which).

This clonotype came up many times. The chain links TRBV24-1 to TRBJ2-2; 9 bases agree with TRBD1. Germline CDR1 and CDR2: KGHDR and SFDVKD. V was clipped by 3 bases and J by 6 bases; unmatched bases: 1. The CDR3 is made up of 14 amino acids. This chain's CDR3 is CATSDHRGPGELFF. The CDR3 DNA reads TGTGCCACCAGTGATCACAGGGGGCCCGGGGAGCTGTTTTTT.

Notes on this clonotype: A much larger clone differs from this one at a single base, so this may be a read error. This chain uses TRBV4-2 with TRBJ2-7; D might be TRBD2 (6 bases). The CDR3 extends over 15 amino acids. Trimming shortened V by 1 base and J by 0 bases, and 10 bases separated the two germline ends. The germline V gene has CDR1 LGHNA and CDR2 YNFKEQ. The CDR3 reads CASSQGPGSSYEQYF. The CDR3 region has the DNA TGTGCCAGCAGCCAAGGCCCCGGGAGCTCCTACGAGCAGTACTTC.

This chain joins TRBV28 and TRBJ2-7; 10 bases line up with TRBD1. The CDR3 is 15 residues long. Germline assignment: CDR1 MDHEN and CDR2 SYDVKM. The V segment lost 4 bases and the J segment 7 bases; nucleotides outside the gene matches: 10. The CDR3 region has the DNA TGTGCCAGCAGTTCCTGGGGACAGGGGTCGCGTGAGCAGTACTTC. Protein: CASSSWGQGSREQYF.

Many counts were recorded for this clonotype. The rearrangement links TRBV4-2 to TRBJ2-7; 8 bases agree with TRBD2. This CDR3 contains 13 residues. The germline V gene has CDR1 LGHNA and CDR2 YNFKEQ. V lost 5 bases to trimming and J lost 7 bases; unmatched junction nucleotides: 7. The CDR3 spells CASSTGGGWEQYF. CDR3 nucleotides: TGTGCCAGCAGCACGGGGGGGGGCTGGGAGCAGTACTTC.

The rearrangement uses TRBV4-1 and TRBJ1-4; a weak D match, TRBD1 (6 bases). The CDR3 spans 16 residues. Between the trimmed V and J ends, which lost 7 bases and 3 bases, there was a span of 18 bases. Germline assignment: CDR1 MGHRA and CDR2 YSYEKL. This chain's CDR3 is CASTLGGLRANEKLFF. The CDR3 nucleotides are TGCGCCAGCACCCTAGGGGGGTTGAGGGCTAATGAAAAACTGTTTTTT.

V usage is TRBV5-4 and J usage is TRBJ2-3; maybe TRBD2 (6 bases). Germline CDR1 SGHNT, CDR2 YYREEE (reference sequence). This CDR3 region has 15 residues. Trimming cost V 0 bases and J 8 bases, with 16 bases left between them. CDR3 sequence (DNA): TGTGCCAGCAGCTTGGGCGGGACCTCCTGGGGTACGCAGTATTTT. Its translation is CASSLGGTSWGTQYF.

The chain couples TRBV25-1 to TRBJ2-5; D is unresolved. Germline-derived CDR1 and CDR2 are MGHDK and SYGVNS. The CDR3 length is 16 residues. V shed 6 bases and J shed 2 bases, with 19 bases lying between them. The CDR3 nucleotides are TGTGCCAGCAGCAGCCGCTCTCTAAGGATGCAAGAGACCCAGTACTTC. Its protein is CASSSRSLRMQETQYF.

This clonotype was seen ten or more times. The V gene is TRBV12-3 or TRBV12-4, the J gene TRBJ2-5; 9 nucleotides agree with TRBD2. Unmatched junction bases numbered 13, after V lost 3 bases and J lost 2 bases. CDR3 length: 18 amino acids. As DNA, the CDR3 is TGTGCCAGCAGTTTGTTCGAGGCGGGAGGGCCCGATCAAGAGACCCAGTACTTC. Translating it yields CASSLFEAGGPDQETQYF.

This sequence joins TRBV20-1 and TRBJ1-2; weak D call: TRBD1 (6 bases). V lost 6 bases, J lost 8 bases, and 16 bases lay in between. The CDR3 has 12 amino acids. Germline V gene data show CDR1 as DFQATT and CDR2 as SNEGSKA (reference sequence). CDR3 amino acids: CSAREQGLGYTF. CDR3 DNA: TGCAGTGCCCGAGAGCAGGGGCTCGGCTACACCTTC.

Ten or more counts support this clonotype. V is TRBV5-6 and J is TRBJ1-1; D is perhaps TRBD1 (6 bases). V gave up 4 bases and J gave up 12 bases, with 28 bases separating them. This CDR3 contains 16 residues. Germline V CDR1 and CDR2: SGHDT, YYEEEE. In DNA, the CDR3 is TGTGCCAGCAGCCCGGGGGGCGGGGGACCCGGCCTGGGGACTTTCTTT. Translation gives CASSPGGGGPGLGTFF.